These 29 T cell receptor beta chains were sequenced from one sample in a study of human versus mouse CDR3 diversity and MHC coevolution (dated by TCRdb to about 2017). The method was the immunoSEQ multiplex PCR assay. Drawn from immuneACCESS, this table holds only the in-frame rearrangements with V and J called that TCRdb kept. Clones are partly lost; checked studies trace under half to an unresolved V gene and leave the rest unexplained. In all, the sample holds approximately 81,000 clones, and 93% of those were seen once. Of the sample, 1.3% to 1.5% falls within the top ten clones. Sequencing input: naive CD4+ T cells from blood. Reading the label with the study, this specimen's cell subset or site is: CD45RO-negative CD62L-positive naive CD4 T cells. These TCRs come from a person between 25 and 70 years old in good health.

The chain has TRBV5-4 and TRBJ2-7, with D perhaps TRBD2 (5 bases). V dropped 2 bases and J dropped 4 bases, with 13 bases sitting between them. Germline-derived CDR1 and CDR2 are SGHNT and YYREEE (reference sequence). CDR3 length equals 14 residues. The CDR3: CASSFGGRGYEQYF. The CDR3 DNA is TGTGCCAGCAGCTTTGGTGGGAGAGGTTACGAGCAGTACTTC.

The CDR3 DNA is TGTGCCAGCTCACCAACAGGGCCGGAAGGCTACACCTTC. Translation: CASSPTGPEGYTF. The V and J genes are TRBV18 and TRBJ1-2; D might be TRBD1 (6 bases). This CDR3 region has 13 residues. V was pared by 2 bases and J by 8 bases, with 12 bases between. The germline CDR1 and CDR2 sequences are KGHSH and LQKENI.

V gene TRBV7-3 combines with J gene TRBJ2-7; tentatively, D is TRBD2 (5 bases). Germline CDR1 SGHTA, CDR2 FQGTGA. CDR3 length: 13 amino acids. V lost 5 bases and J 6 bases, leaving 14 bases between the germline ends. CDR3 bases: TGTGCCAGCAGCCCGGGATCCCTGGGCGAGCAGTACTTC. Translated, it gives CASSPGSLGEQYF.

The chain is built from TRBV25-1 and TRBJ1-1, with 9 bases identical to TRBD1. The V gene end was trimmed by 4 bases and the J gene end by 1 base; junction bases not matched to a gene: 4. Germline V gene sequence: CDR1 MGHDK, CDR2 SYGVNS. The CDR3 is 15 amino acids. CDR3: CASSANRGRNTEAFF. Written as DNA, the CDR3 is TGTGCCAGCAGTGCAAACAGGGGGCGGAACACTGAAGCTTTCTTT.

The genes are TRBV7-2 and TRBJ1-1; D is possibly TRBD1 (6 bases). The CDR3 length is 16 residues. Germline V gene lookup returns CDR1 SGHTA and CDR2 FQGNSA. Trimming cost V 2 bases and J 4 bases, with 17 bases left between them. The DNA of the CDR3 is TGTGCCAGCAGCTTAAACCGGGCCCTACAGGGCACTGAAGCTTTCTTT. Its translation: CASSLNRALQGTEAFF. Supplemented by reference TRBV7-2 and TRBJ1-1, the full variable domain reads GAGVSQSPSNKVTEKGKDVELRCDPISGHTALYWYRQSLGQGLEFLIYFQGNSAPDKSGLPSDRFSAERTGGSVSTLTIQRTQQEDSAVYLCASSLNRALQGTEAFFGQGTRLTVV.

The chain employs TRBV30 and TRBJ1-3; a weak D match, TRBD1 (6 bases). Germline V gene sequence: CDR1 GTSNPN, CDR2 SVGIG (reference sequence). The CDR3 consists of 17 residues. Trimming took 2 bases from V and 2 from J, leaving 19 bases between them. The CDR3 reads CAWSRVGQRKAGNTIYF. DNA of the CDR3: TGTGCCTGGAGTAGAGTAGGACAGCGGAAAGCTGGAAACACCATATATTTT.

This clone was seen once. The chain has TRBV7-2 and TRBJ1-1; D is unresolved. The CDR3 is made up of 15 amino acids. Germline CDR1 is SGHTA and CDR2 is FQGNSA. Trimming took 0 bases from V and 0 from J, leaving 8 bases between them. CDR3 sequence reads: CASSLAPAMNTEAFF. The CDR3 DNA reads TGTGCCAGCAGCTTAGCGCCCGCTATGAACACTGAAGCTTTCTTT. The full variable domain, its missing parts supplied by reference TRBV7-2 and TRBJ1-1, is GAGVSQSPSNKVTEKGKDVELRCDPISGHTALYWYRQSLGQGLEFLIYFQGNSAPDKSGLPSDRFSAERTGGSVSTLTIQRTQQEDSAVYLCASSLAPAMNTEAFFGQGTRLTVV.

V usage is TRBV10-3 and J usage is TRBJ2-2, with TRBD2 matching 7 bases. The J segment lost 5 bases and the V segment lost 8 bases, leaving 11 bases of the junction unmatched. Germline CDR1 ENHRY, CDR2 SYGVKD. This CDR3 is built from 15 residues. CDR3 sequence: CAIGRAKGGTGELFF. The CDR3 nucleotides are TGTGCCATCGGGAGGGCCAAAGGCGGGACCGGGGAGCTGTTTTTT.

This chain uses TRBV27 with TRBJ2-2, with D unclear. The germline V gene has CDR1 MNHEY and CDR2 SMNVEV (reference sequence). The CDR3 sequence is 15 residues long. The ends were cut back, 2 bases at V and 0 bases at J, with 7 bases in the middle. The CDR3 DNA sequence: TGTGCCAGCAGTTTACTTGGCTCGAACACCGGGGAGCTGTTTTTT. Translated, it gives CASSLLGSNTGELFF.

The chain joins TRBV18 to TRBJ2-7; 7 bases match TRBD2. This CDR3 has 13 residues. V was pared by 8 bases and J by 3 bases, with 7 bases of the junction left unmatched. Germline assignment: CDR1 KGHSH and CDR2 LQKENI. The CDR3 spells CASDEAGVYEQYF. The DNA of the CDR3 is TGTGCCAGCGACGAGGCGGGAGTCTACGAGCAGTACTTC. Full variable domain (rest looked up from reference TRBV18 and TRBJ2-7): NAGVMQNPRHLVRRRGQEARLRCSPMKGHSHVYWYRQLPEEGLKFMVYLQKENIIDESGMPKERFSAEFPKEGPSILRIQQVVRGDSAAYFCASDEAGVYEQYFGPGTRLTVT.

This sequence joins TRBV19 and TRBJ1-1; the match to TRBD1 covers 7 bases. Germline V gene lookup returns CDR1 LNHDA and CDR2 SQIVND (reference sequence). The CDR3 has 16 residues. Trimming removed 2 bases from V and 4 bases from J; junction bases left unmatched: 10. The CDR3 DNA follows: TGTGCCAGTAGTATACTTTCGACAGGGAGTTCCACTGAAGCTTTCTTT. Protein product: CASSILSTGSSTEAFF.

The chain employs TRBV29-1 and TRBJ2-5; weak D call: TRBD1 (5 bases). Germline values: CDR1 SQVTM, CDR2 ANQGSEA. Trimming stripped 4 bases from V and 4 bases from J, with 13 bases between. The CDR3 contains 13 residues. The CDR3 bases are TGCAGCGTTGCCCTCAGGGATTTAGAGACCCAGTACTTC. It is translated as CSVALRDLETQYF.

The chain combines TRBV6-5 with TRBJ2-5; D not resolved. Trimming pared 5 bases from V and 1 base from J, leaving 11 bases between. Germline V lookup: CDR1 MNHEY, CDR2 SVGAGI. The CDR3 covers 14 residues. CDR3 DNA sequence: TGTGCCAGCAGTACCTCTAGAATCCAAGAGACCCAGTACTTC. Its protein product is CASSTSRIQETQYF.

The chain joins TRBV19 to TRBJ1-1; the D gene is possibly TRBD1 (5 bases). V gave up 3 bases and J gave up 5 bases, with 16 bases separating them. Per germline, CDR1 LNHDA and CDR2 SQIVND (reference sequence). CDR3 length: 15 amino acids. CDR3 protein: CASSITTGPGTEAFF. In DNA, the CDR3 is TGTGCCAGTAGTATCACTACAGGCCCCGGGACTGAAGCTTTCTTT.

The chain recombines TRBV18 with TRBJ1-5; 8 nucleotides align to TRBD1. The CDR3 extends over 15 amino acids. The V gene's germline CDR1 is KGHSH and CDR2 LQKENI. With V trimmed by 6 bases and J by 6 bases, 10 bases remained unmatched. This CDR3 is CASSQDRDESQPQHF. CDR3 nucleotide sequence: TGTGCCAGCTCCCAGGACAGGGATGAGAGTCAGCCCCAGCATTTT.

The chain joins TRBV10-3 to TRBJ1-4; possible D gene TRBD1, 6 bases. Trimming left V 6 bases short and J 6 bases short, with 14 bases between. The germline V gene has CDR1 ENHRY and CDR2 SYGVKD. The CDR3 length is 14 residues. The CDR3 DNA reads as TGTGCCATCAGCGCCGGACAGAGACATGAAAAACTGTTTTTT. As protein: CAISAGQRHEKLFF.

V is TRBV19 and J is TRBJ2-5; 10 positions match TRBD1. V trimming: 5 bases; J trimming: 2 bases; junction bases outside the gene matches: 2. This CDR3 contains 14 residues. In germline, CDR1 is LNHDA, CDR2 SQIVND (reference sequence). CDR3 in amino acids: CASSPGQGQETQYF. DNA of the CDR3: TGTGCCAGTAGTCCGGGACAGGGGCAAGAGACCCAGTACTTC.

V and J are TRBV4-2 and TRBJ2-1; D call uncertain. With 0 bases removed from V and 4 bases from J, the gap between germline ends came to 19 bases. There are 18 residues in the CDR3. Germline V gene data show CDR1 as LGHNA and CDR2 as YNFKEQ. The CDR3 bases are TGTGCCAGCAGCCAAGACGTTTCCGTAACTCCGACTTACAATGAGCAGTTCTTC. This encodes CASSQDVSVTPTYNEQFF.

Worth noting for this clone: Other DNA sequences in the same sample also yield this CDR3. The CDR3 protein is CASSPQVTSQAFEQYF. The CDR3 bases are TGTGCCAGCTCACCGCAGGTAACTAGTCAGGCCTTTGAGCAGTACTTC. The rearrangement uses TRBV18 and TRBJ2-7; D is possibly TRBD2 (5 bases). This CDR3 spans 16 amino acids. Germline CDR1 reads KGHSH; CDR2 reads LQKENI. Trimming shortened V by 3 bases and J by 7 bases, and 22 bases separated the two germline ends.

The rearrangement links TRBV30 to TRBJ2-7; possible D gene TRBD1, 5 bases. This CDR3 region has 13 residues. The germline gives CDR1 GTSNPN, CDR2 SVGIG (reference sequence). Trimming pared 1 base from V and 2 bases from J, leaving 9 bases between. The CDR3 region is CAWSARATYEQYF. The CDR3, as DNA: TGTGCCTGGAGTGCCAGGGCGACCTACGAGCAGTACTTC. The variable domain in full, with the rest retrieved from reference TRBV30 and TRBJ2-7, is SQTIHQWPATLVQPVGSPLSLECTVEGTSNPNLYWYRQAAGRGLQLLFYSVGIGQISSEVPQNLSASRPQDRQFILSSKKLLLSDSGFYLCAWSARATYEQYFGPGTRLTVT.

The V gene is TRBV12-1, the J gene TRBJ2-2; the table's D call of TRBD2 was not tested on the DNA. TRBV12-1 is recorded as a pseudogene. CDR3 length: 17 amino acids. The CDR3 sequence: CASSWGLAGVYTGELFF. CDR3 coding DNA: TGTGCCAGCAGCTGGGGACTAGCGGGAGTTTATACCGGGGAGCTGTTTTTT.

This rearrangement joins TRBV2 to TRBJ2-2; the match to TRBD1 covers 7 bases. The CDR3 spans 16 residues. Losses at the gene ends were 6 bases for V and 5 bases for J; bases not matched to a gene: 12. Germline V gives CDR1 SNHLY, CDR2 FYNNEI. The CDR3, as DNA: TGTGCCAGCAGAGAGACAGGGACACGACTTACCGGGGAGCTGTTTTTT. Protein sequence: CASRETGTRLTGELFF.

This clone occurred once. The chain uses TRBV5-1 and TRBJ1-2; TRBD1 agrees at 10 bases. V lost 4 bases to trimming and J lost 5 bases; unmatched junction nucleotides: 11. From germline, CDR1 is SGHRS and CDR2 YFSETQ. CDR3 length: 16 residues. The CDR3 nucleotides are TGCGCCAGCAGCCCCACCCAGGGACAGGGGACATATGGCTACACCTTC. Encoded protein: CASSPTQGQGTYGYTF.

The genes are TRBV7-9 and TRBJ2-3; TRBD1 matches at 9 bases. J gave up 6 bases and V 1 base, and 8 bases lay outside the gene matches. The germline V gene encodes CDR1 SEHNR and CDR2 FQNEAQ (reference sequence). The CDR3 is made up of 16 amino acids. CDR3 DNA: TGTGCCAGCAGCTTAGGGACAGGGGCTTCGTCGGATACGCAGTATTTT. Amino acids: CASSLGTGASSDTQYF.

This chain connects TRBV7-2 to TRBJ2-7, with 8 nucleotides matching TRBD1. CDR3 length: 14 amino acids. After removal of 2 bases from V and 5 bases from J, the junction contained 5 bases not matched to a gene. The V gene's germline CDR1 is SGHTA and CDR2 FQGNSA. CDR3 DNA sequence: TGTGCCAGCAGCTTAATTCAGGGGGCGGACGAGCAGTACTTC. Encoded protein: CASSLIQGADEQYF.

V and J are TRBV25-1 and TRBJ1-5; no firm D call. Trimming shortened V by 9 bases and J by 3 bases, and 12 bases separated the two germline ends. Germline assignment: CDR1 MGHDK and CDR2 SYGVNS. This CDR3 region has 13 residues. The CDR3: CASNGDLNQPQHF. In nucleotides, the CDR3 is TGTGCCAGTAACGGAGACCTCAATCAGCCCCAGCATTTT.

The genes are TRBV7-9 and TRBJ1-1; TRBD1 matches at 8 bases. Trimming took 5 bases from V and 3 from J; bases not matched to a gene: 8. Germline V gives CDR1 SEHNR, CDR2 FQNEAQ (reference sequence). This CDR3 contains 15 residues. The CDR3 region has the DNA TGTGCCAGCAGCCCGGAGACAGGGGAATACACTGAAGCTTTCTTT. Translated: CASSPETGEYTEAFF.

This clone was seen more than once but under ten times. The chain recombines TRBV19 with TRBJ1-4; 7 bases agree with TRBD1. The CDR3 totals 14 residues. The V gene's germline CDR1 is LNHDA and CDR2 SQIVND (reference sequence). V shed 2 bases, J shed 6 bases, and the junction held 3 bases outside the gene matches. The CDR3 spells CASSIQGVDEKLFF. The CDR3 DNA follows: TGTGCCAGTAGTATACAGGGGGTAGATGAAAAACTGTTTTTT.

This chain connects TRBV29-1 to TRBJ1-4; D may be TRBD1 (5 bases). Germline V lookup: CDR1 SQVTM, CDR2 ANQGSEA. With 3 bases removed from V and 8 bases from J, the gap between germline ends came to 13 bases. The CDR3 has 13 amino acids. The CDR3 bases are TGCAGCGTTGATGGGCAGGGTGGGGAAAAACTGTTTTTT. Translating gives CSVDGQGGEKLFF.